This T cell receptor (beta chain) originates from a study of CD8+ T cells in alopecia areata. Whole-study context: Tofacitinib lasted 6 to 18 months, then 6 months off drug.

It was from alopecia areata patients that lesional scalp punch biopsies and peripheral blood were collected. Isolated RNA was reverse transcribed into cDNA used as the sequencing template. TCRdb keeps only in-frame clones here, not all; method: immunoSEQ multiplex PCR. The repertoire holds fewer than 8,000 clones, around three fifths seen once, with approximately 13% in the top ten. CDR3 length equals 12 residues. Germline values: CDR1 WNHNN, CDR2 SYGVQD (reference sequence). With 6 bases removed from V and 9 bases from J, the gap between germline ends came to 12 bases. This clonotype was sampled from a human donor with alopecia areata. Sequencing used skin, obtained at week 0. J is TRBJ2-1 and V is TRBV10-1; possible D gene TRBD2, 5 bases. CDR3 sequence reads: CASSRGSSEQFF. In DNA form, the CDR3 reads TGCGCCAGCAGCCGGGGTTCCAGTGAGCAGTTCTTC.